The clone carrying this T cell receptor (beta chain) was seen once. The target antigen is unknown. A read error may produce the germline difference seen at one junction end. This sample is drawn from a study of cytomegalovirus exposure and HLA in healthy donors. Whole-study context: A prior study identified 110 million or so unique TCR beta sequences from 190 million or so T cells.

Whole-study results and caveats: High sensitivity and specificity were reportedly achieved when the classifier diagnosed cytomegalovirus status. The authors excluded some V segments, including TRBV6-2 and TRBV6-3, as indistinguishable.

PCR employed 60 Vbeta and 13 Jbeta primers. Clones were read by immunoSEQ multiplex PCR, and TCRdb kept only the in-frame ones, dropping some. The sample yields 150,000 to 200,000 clones, 60% to 85% seen once. The CDR3 runs to 12 residues. CDR1 SEHNR and CDR2 FQNEAQ come from the germline V gene (reference sequence). This sequence was found in a male donor in good health and CMV-seropositive. This chain uses TRBV7-9 with TRBJ1-5; D gene uncertain. Sample: PBMCs. DNA of the CDR3: TGTTCCAGCAGCTTAGCAGGTGGAGCCCAGCATTTT. It codes for CSSSLAGGAQHF.